These 5 T cell receptor beta chains came from one sample sequenced in a study of shared clonotypes between healthy human individuals. Profiled with immunoSEQ multiplex PCR; TCRdb holds only in-frame clones, not every one. The sample comprises about 1.9 million clones, 85% to 95% of which are singletons, and around 1.7% rests with the top ten. CD45RO-negative CD8 cells positively selected for CCR7 made up the naive population, which excluded terminally differentiated effector memory CD45RA+ cells. The specimen was naive CD8+ T cells from PBMCs. These receptors all come from a man aged 18 to 29 in good health. Some clones in this sample may be carry-over from other donors' samples.

This chain joins TRBV29-1 and TRBJ1-2; D gene unclear. Germline CDR1 and CDR2: SQVTM and ANQGSEA. This CDR3 has 18 amino acids. V was pared by 0 bases and J by 0 bases, with 20 bases between. The CDR3 loop reads CSVEEYLTLQSPNYGYTF. The CDR3 nucleotides read TGCAGCGTTGAAGAGTATCTCACGCTCCAGAGTCCTAACTATGGCTACACCTTC.

Concerning this clone: Other DNA variants within this sample encode the same CDR3. V usage is TRBV7-9 and J usage is TRBJ2-1, with D uncertain. The V gene's germline CDR1 is SEHNR and CDR2 FQNEAQ (reference sequence). CDR3 length equals 14 residues. V was cut by 0 bases and J by 4 bases, with 7 bases left in between. The CDR3, as DNA: TGTGCCAGCAGCTTAGCGCCCGGTTACAATGAGCAGTTCTTC. Its protein product is CASSLAPGYNEQFF.

This sequence joins TRBV27 and TRBJ1-5; D is perhaps TRBD1 (5 bases). This CDR3 is 14 amino acids long. In germline, CDR1 is MNHEY, CDR2 SMNVEV (reference sequence). Deletions cut 6 bases from V and 2 bases from J, with 11 bases between. The CDR3 region is CASRAIGGNQPQHF. Here the CDR3 DNA reads TGTGCCAGCAGAGCTATAGGGGGCAATCAGCCCCAGCATTTT.

This chain connects TRBV29-1 to TRBJ1-2; no reliable D call. CDR1 is SQVTM, CDR2 ANQGSEA, per germline. The CDR3 length is 11 residues. Trimming removed 6 bases from V and 7 bases from J, with 12 bases in between. DNA of the CDR3: TGCAGCGTCCCCTGGGGAAGTGGCTACACCTTC. Its translation is CSVPWGSGYTF.

The V and J genes are TRBV28 and TRBJ2-3; weak D call: TRBD2 (5 bases). The CDR3 is 12 residues long. V lost 5 bases and J 2 bases, leaving 5 bases between the germline ends. Per germline, CDR1 MDHEN and CDR2 SYDVKM. As DNA, the CDR3 is TGTGCCAGCAGTGACTACACAGATACGCAGTATTTT. Its translation is CASSDYTDTQYF.